This T cell receptor beta chain came from a study of blood T cell repertoires in COVID-19. Study-level background: Samples representing acute and convalescent COVID-19 were sourced from the United States, Italy and Spain. Sample material is recorded as cDNA or gDNA derived from T cells, B-cell-depleted T cells, or PBMCs.

In the original processing: The authors estimated nucleated cell counts from reference gene primer amplification. Some clones are missing from TCRdb's copy, which holds only in-frame ones; the method was immunoSEQ multiplex PCR. Clone size and the V and J calls come from that table; the DNA yielded D and trimming. This sample has around 35,000 clones; roughly 84% occur once, and the top ten carry around 11%. V shed 1 base and J 2 bases; nucleotides not matched to a gene: 4. Germline CDR1 is SGHVS and CDR2 is FQNEAQ. The CDR3 has 17 residues. This rearrangement joins TRBV7-8 to TRBJ2-2; 10 positions agree with TRBD2. Sequenced material: peripheral blood. The receptor was derived from a man in his 60s with active COVID-19. The CDR3 bases are TGTGCCAGCAGCTTAGGGACTAGCGGAGTAAACACCGGGGAGCTGTTTTTT. Translated, it gives CASSLGTSGVNTGELFF.